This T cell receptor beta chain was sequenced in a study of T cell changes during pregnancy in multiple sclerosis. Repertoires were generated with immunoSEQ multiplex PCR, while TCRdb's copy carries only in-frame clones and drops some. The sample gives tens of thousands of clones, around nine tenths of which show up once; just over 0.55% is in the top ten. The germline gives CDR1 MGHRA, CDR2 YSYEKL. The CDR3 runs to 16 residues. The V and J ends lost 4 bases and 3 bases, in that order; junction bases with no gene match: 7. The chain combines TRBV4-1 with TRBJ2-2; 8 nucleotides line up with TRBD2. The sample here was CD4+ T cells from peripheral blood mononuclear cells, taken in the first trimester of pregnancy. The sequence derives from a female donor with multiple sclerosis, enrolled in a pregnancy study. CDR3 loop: CASSRGLVFDTGELFF. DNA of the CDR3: TGCGCCAGCAGCCGGGGACTAGTCTTCGACACCGGGGAGCTGTTTTTT.